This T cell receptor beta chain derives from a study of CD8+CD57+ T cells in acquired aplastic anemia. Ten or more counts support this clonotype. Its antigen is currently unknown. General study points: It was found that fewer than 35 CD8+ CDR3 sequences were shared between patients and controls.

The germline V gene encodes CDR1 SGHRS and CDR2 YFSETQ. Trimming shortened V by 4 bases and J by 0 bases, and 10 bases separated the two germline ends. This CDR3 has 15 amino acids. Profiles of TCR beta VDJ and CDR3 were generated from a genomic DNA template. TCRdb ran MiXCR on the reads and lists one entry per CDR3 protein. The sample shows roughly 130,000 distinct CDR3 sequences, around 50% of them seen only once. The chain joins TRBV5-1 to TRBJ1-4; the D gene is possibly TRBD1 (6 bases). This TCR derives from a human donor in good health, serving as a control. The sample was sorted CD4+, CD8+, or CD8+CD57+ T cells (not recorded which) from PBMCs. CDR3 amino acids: CASSPRQATNEKLFF. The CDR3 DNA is TGCGCCAGCAGCCCTAGACAGGCAACTAATGAAAAACTGTTTTTT.